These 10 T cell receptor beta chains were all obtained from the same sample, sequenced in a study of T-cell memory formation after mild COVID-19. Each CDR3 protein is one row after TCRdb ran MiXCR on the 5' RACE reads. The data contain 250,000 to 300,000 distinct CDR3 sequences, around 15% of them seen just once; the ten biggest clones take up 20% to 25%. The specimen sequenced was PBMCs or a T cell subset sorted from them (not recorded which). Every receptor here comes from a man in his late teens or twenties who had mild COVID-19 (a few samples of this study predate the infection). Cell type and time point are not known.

CDR3 coding DNA: TGTGCCATCAGTGAAGGGGGTGTCCAGGCCGTGGGGGGCACTAATGAAAAACTGTTTTTT. It yields the protein CAISEGGVQAVGGTNEKLFF. The rearrangement uses TRBV10-3 and TRBJ1-4, with D possibly being TRBD1 (6 bases). The CDR3 runs 20 residues. V lost 3 bases to trimming and J lost 2 bases, with 25 bases between them. Germline V CDR1 and CDR2: ENHRY, SYGVKD.

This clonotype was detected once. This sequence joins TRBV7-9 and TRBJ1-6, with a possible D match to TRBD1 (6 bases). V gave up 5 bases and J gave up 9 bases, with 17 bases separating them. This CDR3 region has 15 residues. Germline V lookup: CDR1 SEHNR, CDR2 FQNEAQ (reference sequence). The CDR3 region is CASSERGGGVSPLHF. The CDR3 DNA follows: TGTGCCAGCAGCGAACGTGGCGGGGGCGTTTCACCCCTCCACTTT.

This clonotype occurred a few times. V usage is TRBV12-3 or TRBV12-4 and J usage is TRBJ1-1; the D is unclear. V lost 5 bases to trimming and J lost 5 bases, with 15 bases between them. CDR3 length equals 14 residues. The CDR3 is CASSPTTGWTEAFF. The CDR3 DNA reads TGTGCCAGCAGTCCTACGACGGGTTGGACTGAAGCTTTCTTT.

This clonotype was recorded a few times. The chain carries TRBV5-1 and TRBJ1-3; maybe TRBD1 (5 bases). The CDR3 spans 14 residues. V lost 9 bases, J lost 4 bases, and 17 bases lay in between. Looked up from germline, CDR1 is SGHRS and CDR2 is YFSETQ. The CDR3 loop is CANLGGGDGNTIYF. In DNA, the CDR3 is TGCGCCAACCTGGGTGGGGGAGACGGAAACACCATATATTTT.

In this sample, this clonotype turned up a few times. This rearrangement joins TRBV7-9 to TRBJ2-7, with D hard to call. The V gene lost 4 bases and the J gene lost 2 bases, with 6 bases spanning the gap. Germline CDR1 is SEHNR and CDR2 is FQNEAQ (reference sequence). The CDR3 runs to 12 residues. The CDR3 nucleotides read TGTGCCAGCAGCTACCGGACCTACGAGCAGTACTTC. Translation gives CASSYRTYEQYF. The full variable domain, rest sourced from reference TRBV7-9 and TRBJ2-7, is DTGVSQNPRHKITKRGQNVTFRCDPISEHNRLYWYRQTLGQGPEFLTYFQNEAQLEKSRLLSDRFSAERPKGSFSTLEIQRTEQGDSAMYLCASSYRTYEQYFGPGTRLTVT.

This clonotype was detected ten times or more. The CDR3 DNA follows: TGTGCCAGCAGCTTAGTACCTAACACCGGGGAGCTGTTTTTT. It yields the protein CASSLVPNTGELFF. This chain connects TRBV11-3 to TRBJ2-2; D gene uncertain. Germline CDR1 reads SGHNT; CDR2 reads YENEEA. The CDR3 length is 14 residues. With 1 base removed from V and 2 bases from J, the gap between germline ends came to 5 bases.

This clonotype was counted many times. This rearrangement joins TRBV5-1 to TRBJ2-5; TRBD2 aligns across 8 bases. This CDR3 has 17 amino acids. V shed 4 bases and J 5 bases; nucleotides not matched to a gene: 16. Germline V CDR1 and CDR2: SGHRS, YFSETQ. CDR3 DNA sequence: TGCGCCAGCAGCCGACCGGGCCTTGCGGGAGGTGGGGAGACCCAGTACTTC. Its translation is CASSRPGLAGGGETQYF.

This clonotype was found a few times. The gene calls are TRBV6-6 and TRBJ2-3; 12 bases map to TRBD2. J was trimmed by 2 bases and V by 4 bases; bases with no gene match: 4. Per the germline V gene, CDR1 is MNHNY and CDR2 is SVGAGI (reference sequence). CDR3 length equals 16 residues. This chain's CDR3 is CASSWTSGEVTDTQYF. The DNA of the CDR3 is TGTGCCAGCAGTTGGACTAGCGGGGAGGTCACAGATACGCAGTATTTT.

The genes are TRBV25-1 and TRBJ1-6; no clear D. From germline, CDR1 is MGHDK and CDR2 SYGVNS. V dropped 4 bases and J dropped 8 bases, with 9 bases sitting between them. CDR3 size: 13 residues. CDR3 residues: CASSVGFDSPLHF. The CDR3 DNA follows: TGTGCCAGCAGTGTGGGTTTCGATTCACCCCTCCACTTT.

The CDR3 spells CASSQEGSGGLYEQYF. DNA of the CDR3: TGTGCCAGCAGCCAAGAGGGTAGCGGGGGTCTCTACGAGCAGTACTTC. The chain employs TRBV4-2 and TRBJ2-7, with 9 bases that match TRBD2. The V segment lost 0 bases and the J segment 3 bases; nucleotides outside the gene matches: 6. This CDR3 region has 16 residues. Germline CDR1 LGHNA, CDR2 YNFKEQ.